Described below is a single T cell receptor beta chain sequence and its context. This sample was taken from a study of blood T cell repertoires in COVID-19. Per germline, CDR1 MDHEN and CDR2 SYDVKM. The CDR3 contains 13 residues. With 2 bases removed from V and 5 bases from J, the gap between germline ends came to 9 bases. Methods used by the authors: Using reference gene primer amplification, nucleated cell counts were estimated. Profiled with immunoSEQ multiplex PCR; TCRdb holds only in-frame clones, not every one. The V and J calls and clone size come from that table; D and trimming were worked out from the DNA. The table lists 240,000 or so clones, 75% to 85% of them singletons. A Seattle source enrolled patients during active infection and followed them longitudinally.

The sequenced sample consisted of peripheral blood. This chain uses TRBV28 with TRBJ1-2, with D perhaps matching TRBD1 (5 bases). This TCR was sampled from an elderly woman with COVID-19, enrolled during active disease. For the CDR3, the DNA is TGTGCCAGCAGTTTAGACAGACTTTATGGCTACACCTTC. Amino acid sequence: CASSLDRLYGYTF.